The 18 T cell receptor beta chains in this list originate from one sample, sequenced in a study of cytomegalovirus exposure and HLA in healthy donors. It was with 60 Vbeta and 13 Jbeta primers that the PCR ran. Repertoires were generated with immunoSEQ multiplex PCR, while TCRdb's copy carries only in-frame clones and drops some. The sample consists of over 100,000 clones, around 70% of them appearing once. The sequenced sample was PBMCs. The receptors shown here come from a man between 40 and 49 years old in good health and CMV-seropositive.

This clone was counted many times. The rearrangement uses TRBV4-1 and TRBJ2-3; D gene unclear. The CDR3 has 13 amino acids. With 4 bases removed from V and 3 bases from J, the gap between germline ends came to 8 bases. Germline-derived CDR1 and CDR2 are MGHRA and YSYEKL. In nucleotides, the CDR3 is TGCGCCAGCAGCCCGCCCGGGACAGATACGCAGTATTTT. Amino acid sequence: CASSPPGTDTQYF.

The V gene is TRBV5-1, the J gene TRBJ1-3; tentative D call: TRBD1 (6 bases). V was cut by 5 bases and J by 0 bases, with 12 bases left in between. Germline CDR1 reads SGHRS; CDR2 reads YFSETQ. The CDR3 loop spans 15 amino acids. CDR3 sequence: CASSRDRISGNTIYF. For the CDR3, the DNA is TGCGCCAGCAGTCGCGACAGGATCTCTGGAAACACCATATATTTT.

CDR3 DNA sequence: TGTGCCAGCAGCACCCGACAGGGCTACAATGAGCAGTTCTTC. Residues: CASSTRQGYNEQFF. The V call is TRBV7-9, the J call TRBJ2-1; TRBD1 matches 7 bases. Looked up from germline, CDR1 is SEHNR and CDR2 is FQNEAQ (reference sequence). The length of the CDR3 is 14 residues. V lost 5 bases to trimming and J lost 3 bases; unmatched junction nucleotides: 4.

The genes are TRBV28 and TRBJ2-3; 11 nucleotides agree with TRBD2. The CDR3 covers 14 residues. Germline V gene lookup returns CDR1 MDHEN and CDR2 SYDVKM. J was trimmed by 4 bases and V by 6 bases; bases with no gene match: 3. The chain's CDR3 is CASRASGRPDTQYF. The CDR3 DNA reads TGTGCCAGCAGGGCTAGCGGGAGGCCAGATACGCAGTATTTT.

The gene calls are TRBV19 and TRBJ1-4; D gene unclear. This CDR3 comprises 15 residues. Germline CDR1 is LNHDA and CDR2 is SQIVND (reference sequence). V was cut by 3 bases and J by 3 bases, with 11 bases left in between. CDR3 sequence reads: CASSIRDAANEKLFF. In DNA, the CDR3 is TGTGCCAGTAGTATCCGGGATGCAGCTAATGAAAAACTGTTTTTT.

CDR3 bases: TGTGCCAGCAGTGACAGGGAAGGCAATCAGCCCCAGCATTTT. It codes for CASSDREGNQPQHF. This sequence joins TRBV2 and TRBJ1-5; TRBD1 might be the D (5 bases). Germline V gene lookup returns CDR1 SNHLY and CDR2 FYNNEI. V was cut by 3 bases and J by 2 bases, with 8 bases left in between. This CDR3 comprises 14 residues.

The genes are TRBV28 and TRBJ1-1; 7 nucleotides line up with TRBD1. J was trimmed by 5 bases and V by 6 bases; bases with no gene match: 6. This CDR3 is built from 13 residues. Germline lookup yields CDR1 MDHEN and CDR2 SYDVKM. The chain's CDR3 is CASRPGQRTEAFF. The CDR3 DNA follows: TGTGCCAGCAGACCGGGACAGAGGACTGAAGCTTTCTTT.

The chain has TRBV13 and TRBJ2-5, with D maybe TRBD2 (6 bases). The J call may be faulty, since TRBJ2-7 better matches the DNA end. Germline values: CDR1 PRHDT, CDR2 FYEKMQ (reference sequence). The CDR3 extends over 15 amino acids. CDR3 DNA sequence: TGTGCCAGCAGTCCTAGCGAGGGTCAATTCTACGAGCAGTACTTC. This encodes CASSPSEGQFYEQYF.

The chain combines TRBV19 with TRBJ1-2; 10 bases match TRBD1. Germline V gene sequence: CDR1 LNHDA, CDR2 SQIVND (reference sequence). V was pared by 6 bases and J by 8 bases, with 6 bases of the junction left unmatched. The CDR3 contains 13 residues. The CDR3 loop is CASRDRGLGGYTF. The DNA for the CDR3 is TGTGCCAGTAGAGACAGGGGGCTTGGGGGCTACACCTTC.

The V call is TRBV30, the J call TRBJ2-7, with D possibly being TRBD1 (6 bases). The V gene lost 7 bases and the J gene lost 2 bases, with 9 bases spanning the gap. Germline V gene data show CDR1 as GTSNPN and CDR2 as SVGIG (reference sequence). The CDR3 spans 11 residues. The CDR3: CALDSAYEQYF. The CDR3 DNA follows: TGTGCCTTGGACAGCGCCTACGAGCAGTACTTC.

The chain has TRBV29-1 and TRBJ1-1; 8 bases match TRBD1. Germline loops: CDR1 SQVTM, CDR2 ANQGSEA. V was pared by 7 bases and J by 6 bases, with 13 bases of the junction left unmatched. CDR3 size: 14 residues. CDR3 nucleotide sequence: TGCAGCGCTAGCCAAGGACAGGGAGGCGCTGAAGCTTTCTTT. Protein: CSASQGQGGAEAFF. The full variable domain, its missing parts supplied by reference TRBV29-1 and TRBJ1-1, is SAVISQKPSRDICQRGTSLTIQCQVDSQVTMMFWYRQQPGQSLTLIATANQGSEATYESGFVIDKFPISRPNLTFSTLTVSNMSPEDSSIYLCSASQGQGGAEAFFGQGTRLTVV.

This chain links TRBV28 with TRBJ1-5; 7 positions agree with TRBD1. Trimming at V came to 4 bases and at J to 1 base, leaving 4 bases not matched to a gene. There are 15 residues in the CDR3. Per the germline V gene, CDR1 is MDHEN and CDR2 is SYDVKM. CDR3: CASSSTGVSNQPQHF. CDR3 DNA: TGTGCCAGCAGTTCCACAGGGGTAAGCAATCAGCCCCAGCATTTT.

The V gene is TRBV19, the J gene TRBJ2-1, with a possible D match to TRBD2 (6 bases). The length of the CDR3 is 17 residues. From germline, CDR1 is LNHDA and CDR2 SQIVND (reference sequence). With 4 bases removed from V and 2 bases from J, the gap between germline ends came to 18 bases. The CDR3 coding sequence is TGTGCCAGTAGTACCTCATTTGAGACGGGAGCCTACAATGAGCAGTTCTTC. It specifies CASSTSFETGAYNEQFF.

The genes are TRBV7-9 and TRBJ1-4, with a tentative D call TRBD1 (6 bases). CDR3 length equals 16 residues. The germline V and J ends were trimmed by 5 bases and 8 bases, with 21 bases remaining between them. Germline CDR1 SEHNR, CDR2 FQNEAQ (reference sequence). CDR3 sequence reads: CASSRSPGEGEEKLFF. CDR3 in DNA: TGTGCCAGCAGCCGCTCGCCAGGGGAAGGAGAAGAAAAACTGTTTTTT.

V usage is TRBV19 and J usage is TRBJ1-2; D remains unclear. Germline CDR1 reads LNHDA; CDR2 reads SQIVND (reference sequence). Trimming cost V 1 base and J 14 bases, with 14 bases left between them. The CDR3 extends over 12 amino acids. The CDR3 here is CASSIGLGDETF. In nucleotides, the CDR3 is TGTGCCAGTAGTATAGGTCTCGGGGATGAAACCTTC.

The chain is built from TRBV12-5 and TRBJ1-6, with TRBD1 matching 12 bases. The CDR3 is 14 residues long. The germline V gene has CDR1 LGHNT and CDR2 FRNRAP. V was clipped by 5 bases and J by 9 bases; unmatched bases: 2. The CDR3 reads CASGPGQGASPLHF. CDR3 DNA: TGTGCTAGTGGTCCGGGACAGGGGGCTTCACCCCTCCACTTT. Looking up the rest from reference TRBV12-5 and TRBJ1-6 gives the full variable domain: DARVTQTPRHKVTEMGQEVTMRCQPILGHNTVFWYRQTMMQGLELLAYFRNRAPLDDSGMPKDRFSAEMPDATLATLKIQPSEPRDSAVYFCASGPGQGASPLHFGNGTRLTVT.

This clone was counted between two and nine times. As DNA, the CDR3 is TGTGCCAGCAGCCCCTCTTCTACCTACGAGCAGTACTTC. It specifies CASSPSSTYEQYF. J is TRBJ2-7 and V is TRBV9; D remains ambiguous. Germline V gene data show CDR1 as SGDLS and CDR2 as YYNGEE. V was clipped by 4 bases and J by 2 bases, with 10 bases between them. The CDR3 sequence is 13 residues long.

CDR3 amino acids: CASSTRGLAVTLSYEQYF. The CDR3 DNA is TGTGCCAGCAGTACTAGGGGACTAGCGGTCACGCTCTCCTACGAGCAGTACTTC. The rearrangement links TRBV2 to TRBJ2-7, with 11 positions matching TRBD2. V lost 5 bases to trimming and J lost 0 bases; unmatched junction nucleotides: 12. CDR1 and CDR2 (germline): SNHLY, FYNNEI. The CDR3 has 18 residues.